These 2 T cell receptor beta chains came from one sample sequenced in a study of CD8 T cells in ankylosing spondylitis (dated by TCRdb to about 2017). The library was produced with 5' RACE. Instrument on record: Illumina HiSeq 2500. TCRdb cleaned the public reads at Q25 with fastp, built clones with MiXCR and kept in-frame beta chains. When rows share a CDR3 protein, they turn into one entry using the most common DNA and genes. This sample lists 250,000 to 300,000 distinct CDR3 sequences; around 20% were detected once. Less than 9.5% of the sample is held by the ten biggest clonotypes. Sequencing was carried out using blood, either unsorted or a sorted T cell fraction (not recorded which). Receptors originate from a male donor with ankylosing spondylitis or in good health (not recorded which).

This clonotype has more than one count but fewer than ten. This sequence joins TRBV24-1 and TRBJ1-2; no firm D call. The V end lost 2 bases, the J end lost 6 bases, and 6 bases lay between the germline ends. Germline values: CDR1 KGHDR, CDR2 SFDVKD. The CDR3 loop spans 12 amino acids. The CDR3 DNA reads TGTGCCACCAGTGATTCAGTCGATGGCTACACCTTC. Its protein is CATSDSVDGYTF.

There are many counts of this clonotype. The chain combines TRBV5-6 with TRBJ2-2, with D unclear. The CDR3 is 16 amino acids. Germline V gene lookup returns CDR1 SGHDT and CDR2 YYEEEE. V was trimmed by 0 bases and J by 2 bases, leaving 11 bases between them. The CDR3 reads CASSLAAKVNTGELFF. The CDR3 nucleotides read TGTGCCAGCAGCTTGGCGGCGAAAGTCAACACCGGGGAGCTGTTTTTT. The full variable domain, in which reference TRBV5-6 and TRBJ2-2 provide the parts outside the CDR3, is DAGVTQSPTHLIKTRGQQVTLRCSPKSGHDTVSWYQQALGQGPQFIFQYYEEEERQRGNFPDRFSGHQFPNYSSELNVNALLLGDSALYLCASSLAAKVNTGELFFGEGSRLTVL.